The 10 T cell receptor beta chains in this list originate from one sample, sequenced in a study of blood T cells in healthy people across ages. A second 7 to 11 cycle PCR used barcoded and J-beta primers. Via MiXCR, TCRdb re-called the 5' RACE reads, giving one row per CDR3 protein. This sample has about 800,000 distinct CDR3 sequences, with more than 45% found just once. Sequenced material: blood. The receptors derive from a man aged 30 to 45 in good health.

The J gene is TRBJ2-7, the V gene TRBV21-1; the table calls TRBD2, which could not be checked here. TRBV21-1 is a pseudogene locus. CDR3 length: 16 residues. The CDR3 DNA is TGTGCCAGCAAAAAGACTAGCAGGCCAACCGTCTACGAGCAGTACTTC. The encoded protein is CASKKTSRPTVYEQYF.

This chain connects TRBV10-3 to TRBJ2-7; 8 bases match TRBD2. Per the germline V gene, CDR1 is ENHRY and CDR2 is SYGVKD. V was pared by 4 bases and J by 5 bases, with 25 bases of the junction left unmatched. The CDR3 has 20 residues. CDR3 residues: CAISGTGASGSRPGGNEQYF. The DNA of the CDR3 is TGTGCCATCAGTGGGACGGGGGCGAGCGGGAGCAGACCAGGAGGTAACGAGCAGTACTTC.

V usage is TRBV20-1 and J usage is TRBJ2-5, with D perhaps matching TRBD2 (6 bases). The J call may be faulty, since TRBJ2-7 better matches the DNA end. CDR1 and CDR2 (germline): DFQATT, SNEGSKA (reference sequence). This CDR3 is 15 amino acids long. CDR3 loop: CSARDVSGSGYEQYF. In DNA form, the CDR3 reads TGCAGTGCTAGAGATGTTTCCGGGAGCGGCTACGAGCAGTACTTC.

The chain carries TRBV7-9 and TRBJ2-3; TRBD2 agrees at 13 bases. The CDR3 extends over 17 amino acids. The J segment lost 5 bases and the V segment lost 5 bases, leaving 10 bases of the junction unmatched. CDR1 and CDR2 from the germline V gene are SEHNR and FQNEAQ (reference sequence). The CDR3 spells CASSHPARLAGGDTQYF. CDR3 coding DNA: TGTGCCAGCAGCCATCCCGCCAGACTAGCGGGAGGAGATACGCAGTATTTT.

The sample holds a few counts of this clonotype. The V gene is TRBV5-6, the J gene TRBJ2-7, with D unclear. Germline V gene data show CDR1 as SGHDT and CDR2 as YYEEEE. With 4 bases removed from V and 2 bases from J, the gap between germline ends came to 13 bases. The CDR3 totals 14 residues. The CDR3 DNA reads TGTGCCAGCAGCCCGGTGAGTGAGACCTACGAGCAGTACTTC. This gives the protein CASSPVSETYEQYF.

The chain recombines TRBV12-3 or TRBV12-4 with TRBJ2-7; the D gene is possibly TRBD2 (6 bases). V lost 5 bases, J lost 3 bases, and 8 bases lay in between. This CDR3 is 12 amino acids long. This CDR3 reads CASSGGFYEQYF. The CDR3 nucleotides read TGTGCCAGCAGTGGGGGGTTCTACGAGCAGTACTTC.

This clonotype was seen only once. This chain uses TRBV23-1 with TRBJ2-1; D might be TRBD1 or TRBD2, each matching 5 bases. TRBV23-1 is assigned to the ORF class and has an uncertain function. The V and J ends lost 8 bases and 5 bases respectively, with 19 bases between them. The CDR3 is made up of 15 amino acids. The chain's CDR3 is CASSTTREKDNEQFF. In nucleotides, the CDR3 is TGCGCCAGCTCCACGACCAGGGAGAAGGACAATGAGCAGTTCTTC.

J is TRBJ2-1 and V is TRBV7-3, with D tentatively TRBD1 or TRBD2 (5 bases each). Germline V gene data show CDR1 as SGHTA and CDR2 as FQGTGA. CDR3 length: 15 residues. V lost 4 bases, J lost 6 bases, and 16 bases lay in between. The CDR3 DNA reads TGTGCCAGCAGCTCCTCTGGGACGAGAGCCAATGAGCAGTTCTTC. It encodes CASSSSGTRANEQFF.

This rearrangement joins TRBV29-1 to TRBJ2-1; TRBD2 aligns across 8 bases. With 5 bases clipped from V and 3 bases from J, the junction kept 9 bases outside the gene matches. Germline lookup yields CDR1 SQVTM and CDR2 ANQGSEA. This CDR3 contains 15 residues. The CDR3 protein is CSVWARTSSYNEQFF. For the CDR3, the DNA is TGCAGCGTTTGGGCCAGGACTAGCAGCTACAATGAGCAGTTCTTC.

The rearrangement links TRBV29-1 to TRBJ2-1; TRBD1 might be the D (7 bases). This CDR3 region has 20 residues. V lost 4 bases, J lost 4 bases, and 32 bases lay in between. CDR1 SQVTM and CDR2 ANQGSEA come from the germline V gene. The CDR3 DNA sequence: TGCAGCGTTGTGCCGAGGGGGCAGGGGGTCTCCGTGGGACTTTACAATGAGCAGTTCTTC. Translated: CSVVPRGQGVSVGLYNEQFF.